This TCR beta chain was captured by sequencing in a study of T cell responses to AZD1222 COVID-19 vaccine. Study observations and caveats: Two AZD1222 doses significantly raised spike-specific TCR breadth and depth over controls.

Clones were read by immunoSEQ multiplex PCR, and TCRdb kept only the in-frame ones, dropping some. The table lists around 180,000 clones, approximately 90% of them singletons. In regard to this clone: Antigen: not known.

V gave up 4 bases and J gave up 6 bases, with 24 bases separating them. The CDR3 is made up of 17 amino acids. CDR1 and CDR2 from the germline V gene are SGHRS and YFSETQ. The origin of this receptor is an adult in good health. The sample was peripheral blood, taken on day 0 of AZD1222 vaccination. V gene TRBV5-1 combines with J gene TRBJ2-3; a possible D gene is TRBD2 (5 bases). The CDR3 DNA sequence: TGCGCCAGCAGCGACGGTACGGGCCCAGCAGGCGGGGATACGCAGTATTTT. Translating gives CASSDGTGPAGGDTQYF. The full variable domain, in which reference TRBV5-1 and TRBJ2-3 provide the parts outside the CDR3, is KAGVTQTPRYLIKTRGQQVTLSCSPISGHRSVSWYQQTPGQGLQFLFEYFSETQRNKGNFPGRFSGRQFSNSRSEMNVSTLELGDSALYLCASSDGTGPAGGDTQYFGPGTRLTVL.